This passage covers 13 T cell receptor beta chains from one sample sequenced in a study of vaccination effects on CD4 cells after COVID-19. Assay: immunoSEQ multiplex PCR; the TCRdb copy retains only in-frame clones and omits some. The data contain more than 20,000 clones, around 71% of them singletons. These TCRs' antigens remain unknown. Viral peptide pools were used in the ViraFEST assay to expand antigen-specific CD4+ T cells, and sequencing came afterward. Scientists isolated CD4+ T cells after an approximately 10-day culture period ended. The healthy vaccine recipients, who had no prior SARS-CoV-2 infection, showed negative nucleocapsid antibodies. The source was CD4+ T cells from PBMCs cultured with HCoV-OC43 spike peptides, collected before COVID-19 vaccination. Subset: HCoV-OC43 spike overlapping peptide pool stimulation. These receptors were obtained from a human donor who received a COVID-19 vaccine.

A remark on this clone: At the DNA level, this CDR3 is encoded by other sequences in the same sample as well. In nucleotides, the CDR3 is TGTGCCAGCAGCCCGACGACGGGGGTCTACGAGCAGTACTTC. Its translation: CASSPTTGVYEQYF. The chain recombines TRBV3-1 (or the pseudogene TRBV3-2) with TRBJ2-7, with TRBD2 as a possible D gene (6 bases). Germline-derived CDR1 and CDR2 are LGHDT and YNNKEL (reference sequence). V lost 4 bases and J lost 3, with 13 bases in between. This CDR3 has 14 amino acids.

The chain combines TRBV6-4 with TRBJ2-3; D remains unclear. The germline CDR1 and CDR2 sequences are MRHNA and SNTAGT. The ends were cut back, 2 bases at V and 2 bases at J, with 5 bases in the middle. The CDR3 totals 13 residues. This CDR3 is CASSDGVTDTQYF. The CDR3 bases are TGTGCCAGCAGTGACGGGGTCACAGATACGCAGTATTTT.

The chain couples TRBV4-1 to TRBJ1-4; D gene unclear. From germline, CDR1 is MGHRA and CDR2 YSYEKL. Trimming pared 4 bases from V and 7 bases from J, leaving 19 bases between. The length of the CDR3 is 16 residues. This chain's CDR3 is CASSRGESFVGEKLFF. DNA for the CDR3: TGCGCCAGCAGCCGTGGGGAGTCTTTTGTTGGTGAAAAACTGTTTTTT.

The chain is built from TRBV7-8 and TRBJ2-1, with no clear D. Between the trimmed V and J ends, which lost 5 bases and 1 base, there was a span of 15 bases. The CDR3 length is 16 residues. Germline CDR1 is SGHVS and CDR2 is FQNEAQ. The CDR3 DNA reads TGTGCCAGCAGCCCTATGCGCGGAATATCCTACAATGAGCAGTTCTTC. Its protein is CASSPMRGISYNEQFF.

The genes are TRBV7-9 and TRBJ1-1, with 7 nucleotides matching TRBD1. Germline V gene sequence: CDR1 SEHNR, CDR2 FQNEAQ (reference sequence). After removal of 5 bases from V and 1 base from J, the junction contained 7 bases not matched to a gene. CDR3 length: 15 residues. The chain's CDR3 is CASSATGTENTEAFF. The CDR3 nucleotides are TGTGCCAGCAGCGCGACCGGGACAGAGAACACTGAAGCTTTCTTT.

The rearrangement uses TRBV5-1 and TRBJ2-3, with D unclear. This CDR3 is built from 15 residues. The germline V gene encodes CDR1 SGHRS and CDR2 YFSETQ. Between the trimmed V and J ends, which lost 1 base and 2 bases, there was a span of 11 bases. The CDR3 loop reads CASSLFRLNTDTQYF. The CDR3 region has the DNA TGCGCCAGCAGCTTGTTTCGTCTGAACACAGATACGCAGTATTTT.

The J gene is TRBJ1-5, the V gene TRBV7-9; no reliable D call. CDR3 size: 12 residues. Germline V gives CDR1 SEHNR, CDR2 FQNEAQ (reference sequence). V was clipped by 6 bases and J by 3 bases, with 6 bases between them. CDR3 in amino acids: CASSRDNQPQHF. Here the CDR3 DNA reads TGTGCCAGCAGTCGAGACAATCAGCCCCAGCATTTT.

This clone came up once. The chain has TRBV5-1 and TRBJ1-1, with TRBD1 matching 7 bases. Germline V gene data show CDR1 as SGHRS and CDR2 as YFSETQ. The length of the CDR3 is 15 residues. Trimming removed 0 bases from V and 6 bases from J; junction bases left unmatched: 8. DNA for the CDR3: TGCGCCAGCAGCTTGGGTCTGGCAGGGGGGTCTGAAGCTTTCTTT. Encoded protein: CASSLGLAGGSEAFF.

In this sample, this clone turned up a few times. The V gene is TRBV4-1, the J gene TRBJ1-2, with unresolved D. V was trimmed by 2 bases and J by 4 bases, leaving 11 bases between them. CDR1 MGHRA and CDR2 YSYEKL come from the germline V gene. This CDR3 region has 14 residues. CDR3 sequence: CASSQRAPGYGYTF. The CDR3 region has the DNA TGCGCCAGCAGCCAAAGGGCCCCGGGCTATGGCTACACCTTC.

The rearrangement links TRBV18 to TRBJ2-2; TRBD2 agrees at 9 bases. The CDR3 consists of 16 residues. Germline V CDR1 and CDR2: KGHSH, LQKENI. The junction had 4 bases not matched to a gene; V was cut back by 4 bases and J by 1 base. The CDR3 DNA sequence: TGTGCCAGCTCACGAATAGCGGGAGTGAACACCGGGGAGCTGTTTTTT. Translated, it gives CASSRIAGVNTGELFF. Using reference TRBV18 and TRBJ2-2 for the parts outside the CDR3, the full variable domain is NAGVMQNPRHLVRRRGQEARLRCSPMKGHSHVYWYRQLPEEGLKFMVYLQKENIIDESGMPKERFSAEFPKEGPSILRIQQVVRGDSAAYFCASSRIAGVNTGELFFGEGSRLTVL.

V usage is TRBV15 and J usage is TRBJ2-1; 9 positions match TRBD2. CDR1 and CDR2 from the germline V gene are LNHNV and YYDKDF (reference sequence). The V and J ends lost 1 base and 8 bases, in that order; junction bases with no gene match: 6. This CDR3 is 15 amino acids long. The CDR3, as DNA: TGTGCCACCAGCAGAGCGGCGGGAGGGTTGGATGAGCAGTTCTTC. Its protein product is CATSRAAGGLDEQFF.

The V call is TRBV14, the J call TRBJ2-7, with TRBD1 matching 10 bases. The CDR3 runs 16 residues. V lost 4 bases and J lost 4; bases outside the gene matches: 10. CDR1 and CDR2 from the germline V gene are SGHDN and FVKESK. The CDR3 is CASSPRPGQGTYEQYF. DNA of the CDR3: TGTGCCAGCAGCCCACGGCCGGGACAGGGGACTTACGAGCAGTACTTC.

The rearrangement uses TRBV19 and TRBJ2-2, with 11 bases aligning to TRBD1. Germline loops: CDR1 LNHDA, CDR2 SQIVND (reference sequence). The junction had 6 bases not matched to a gene; V was cut back by 2 bases and J by 7 bases. This CDR3 is built from 16 residues. CDR3 sequence reads: CASSILGQGAGGELFF. CDR3 sequence (DNA): TGTGCCAGTAGTATATTAGGACAGGGGGCCGGCGGGGAGCTGTTTTTT.